Listed below are T cell receptor beta chains from one sample, sequenced in a study of identical twins. One entry per CDR3 protein, called by TCRdb with MiXCR from the 5' RACE reads. The sample records hundreds of thousands of distinct CDR3 sequences, roughly 7% being singletons. The same sample was also studied in work on yellow fever vaccine responses in identical twins.

Sequencing was performed on memory (CD45RO+) T cells sorted from blood. The origin of the receptors is a woman under 30 in good health. Both conserved end residues are part of each CDR3. A D gene is named only where the DNA matches it firmly. A row's size may be missing; if present it is once, few, many or a size class.

clone size	D gene	V gene	CDR3 length	J gene	CDR3 protein	CDR3 DNA
NA	NA	TRBV7-9	14	TRBJ1-2	CASTAGVNNYGYTF	TGTGCCAGCACCGCGGGGGTGAACAACTATGGCTACACCTTC
few	TRBD2	TRBV5-1	15	TRBJ2-1	CASRLGSGSYNEQFF	TGCGCCAGCAGGTTGGGTAGCGGGAGTTACAATGAGCAGTTCTTC
NA	NA	TRBV2	14	TRBJ1-5	CASSEVRPNQPQHF	TGTGCCAGCAGTGAAGTCAGGCCCAATCAGCCCCAGCATTTT
many	NA	TRBV5-1	16	TRBJ2-3	CASTMALGYSTDTQYF	TGCGCCAGCACAATGGCCCTAGGCTATAGCACAGATACGCAGTATTTT
few	TRBD1	TRBV3-1	15	TRBJ2-4	CASRETGSAKNIQYF	TGTGCCAGCCGAGAGACAGGGTCGGCCAAAAACATTCAGTACTTC
few	NA	TRBV15	15	TRBJ2-5	CATSTDKIDDETQYF	TGTGCCACCAGCACCGATAAAATTGACGATGAGACCCAGTACTTC
many	TRBD2	TRBV4-1	15	TRBJ2-7	CASSQPLAGRYEQYF	TGCGCCAGCAGCCAACCACTAGCGGGGCGCTACGAGCAGTACTTC
few	NA	TRBV6-1	15	TRBJ2-3	CASSEAHWVGDTQYF	TGTGCCAGCAGTGAAGCACACTGGGTAGGAGATACGCAGTATTTT
NA	NA	TRBV6-2/TRBV6-3	20	TRBJ2-1	CASSYSRDSVALTRYNEQFF	TGTGCCAGCAGTTACTCGAGAGATTCGGTAGCCCTGACGCGTTACAATGAGCAGTTCTTC
NA	NA	TRBV6-1	15	TRBJ2-1	CASRLSVSSYNEQFF	TGTGCCAGCAGGCTTAGCGTGAGCTCCTACAATGAGCAGTTCTTC
NA	TRBD1	TRBV18	14	TRBJ1-2	CASSPPGQGYGYTF	TGTGCCAGCTCACCACCGGGACAGGGCTATGGCTACACCTTC
NA	NA	TRBV9	11	TRBJ2-2	CASARTGELFF	TGTGCCAGCGCAAGAACCGGGGAGCTGTTTTTT
NA	TRBD1	TRBV2	15	TRBJ2-3	CASSVHQGATDTQYF	TGTGCCAGCAGTGTCCATCAGGGGGCAACAGATACGCAGTATTTT
NA	NA	TRBV5-5	17	TRBJ2-4	CASSSRLGDNLKNIQYF	TGTGCCAGCAGCAGTCGGCTAGGGGACAATCTAAAAAACATTCAGTACTTC
few	TRBD2	TRBV5-1	15	TRBJ2-1	CASSLGASGKNEQFF	TGCGCCAGCAGCTTAGGGGCTAGCGGGAAGAATGAGCAGTTCTTC
few	TRBD2	TRBV7-3	16	TRBJ2-5	CASSLKGLAGTETQYF	TGTGCCAGCAGCTTAAAAGGACTAGCGGGTACGGAGACCCAGTACTTC
NA	NA	TRBV20-1	12	TRBJ1-5	CSANLWGQPQHF	TGCAGTGCTAATCTTTGGGGTCAGCCCCAGCATTTT
NA	TRBD1	TRBV27	14	TRBJ2-2	CASSGTGRTGELFF	TGTGCCAGCAGTGGGACAGGCAGAACCGGGGAGCTGTTTTTT
NA	NA	TRBV20-1	16	TRBJ1-1	CSARNRSGIWNTEAFF	TGCAGTGCTAGGAATAGATCAGGGATATGGAACACTGAAGCTTTCTTT
NA	NA	TRBV7-2	13	TRBJ1-2	CASSLPQGYGYTF	TGTGCCAGCAGCTTACCGCAGGGATATGGCTACACCTTC
NA	NA	TRBV6-1	13	TRBJ2-5	CASNQLFQETQYF	TGTGCCAGCAATCAGCTTTTCCAAGAGACCCAGTACTTC
many	TRBD1	TRBV11-2	15	TRBJ2-1	CASSLETGGHNEQFF	TGTGCCAGCAGCTTAGAGACAGGGGGTCACAATGAGCAGTTCTTC
NA	NA	TRBV2	17	TRBJ1-4	CASSEAPGLLPGEKLFF	TGTGCCAGCAGTGAAGCTCCGGGGTTACTCCCGGGGGAAAAACTGTTTTTT
few	NA	TRBV10-1	13	TRBJ2-7	CASSGTNPTKQYF	TGCGCCAGCAGTGGGACCAACCCTACGAAGCAGTACTTC
many	TRBD2	TRBV5-1	17	TRBJ2-1	CASSRAMTSGGYNEQFF	TGCGCCAGCAGCCGGGCGATGACTAGCGGAGGCTACAATGAGCAGTTCTTC
few	NA	TRBV2	16	TRBJ2-2	CASKKTGTANTGELFF	TGTGCCAGCAAAAAAACCGGGACTGCGAACACCGGGGAGCTGTTTTTT
many	NA	TRBV11-2	17	TRBJ1-2	CASSSRTALGLNYGYTF	TGTGCCAGCAGCTCGCGGACAGCCCTGGGGCTTAACTATGGCTACACCTTC
few	NA	TRBV3-1	15	TRBJ1-2	CASSQDSPFLGVYTF	TGTGCCAGCAGCCAAGATTCACCTTTTTTGGGTGTATACACCTTC
NA	NA	TRBV3-1	12	TRBJ2-7	CASSQGVNEQYF	TGTGCCAGCAGCCAAGGCGTGAACGAGCAGTACTTC
few	TRBD1	TRBV7-9	14	TRBJ2-5	CASRGDRGPETQYF	TGTGCCAGCAGAGGGGACAGGGGGCCTGAGACCCAGTACTTC
NA	NA	TRBV28	11	TRBJ1-1	CASRGIAEAFF	TGTGCCAGCCGAGGAATCGCTGAAGCTTTCTTT
few	NA	TRBV24-1	12	TRBJ2-2	CATSDSTGELFF	TGTGCCACCAGTGATTCAACCGGGGAGCTGTTTTTT
NA	TRBD2	TRBV20-1	11	TRBJ2-5	CSGSGRETQYF	TGCAGTGGGAGCGGGAGGGAGACCCAGTACTTC
few	NA	TRBV5-6	16	TRBJ2-5	CASSLSGLPSQETQYF	TGTGCCAGCAGCTTGTCTGGCTTACCATCTCAAGAGACCCAGTACTTC
few	NA	TRBV4-1	17	TRBJ2-5	CASSQDRARTGQETQYF	TGCGCCAGCAGCCAAGATCGGGCACGTACTGGCCAAGAGACCCAGTACTTC
many	NA	TRBV4-1	18	TRBJ1-2	CASSQDRPLNVGHYGYTF	TGCGCCAGCAGCCAAGATCGGCCCTTAAATGTAGGGCATTATGGCTACACCTTC
NA	TRBD2	TRBV20-1	15	TRBJ2-1	CSASVPSGGNNEQFF	TGCAGTGCCTCCGTCCCTAGCGGGGGGAACAATGAGCAGTTCTTC
NA	NA	TRBV24-1	15	TRBJ2-2	CATSAGQVTSGELFF	TGTGCCACCAGCGCGGGGCAGGTCACGTCCGGGGAGCTGTTTTTT
many	TRBD2	TRBV2	14	TRBJ2-1	CASTGTRAYNEQFF	TGTGCCAGCACCGGGACTAGAGCCTACAATGAGCAGTTCTTC
few	NA	TRBV7-8	14	TRBJ1-1	CASSLARGRTEAFF	TGTGCCAGCAGCTTAGCCCGGGGTAGGACTGAAGCTTTCTTT